A single sample is the source of the 24 T cell receptor beta chains below, sequenced in a study of T-cell memory formation after mild COVID-19. TCRdb itself ran the 5' RACE reads through MiXCR, one entry per CDR3 protein. The profile covers more than 350,000 distinct CDR3 sequences, with 16% appearing a single time and about a fifth taken by the ten largest. Sequenced input: PBMCs or a T cell subset sorted from them (not recorded which). These receptors all stem from a man aged 18 to 35 who had mild COVID-19 (a few samples of this study predate the infection). Cell type and time point are not known.

The V and J genes are TRBV7-2 and TRBJ2-6; 10 bases line up with TRBD1. V lost 1 base and J lost 1; bases outside the gene matches: 7. The germline gives CDR1 SGHTA, CDR2 FQGNSA. The CDR3 has 19 residues. CDR3 amino acids: CASSLGRGTGVSGANVLTF. CDR3 sequence (DNA): TGTGCCAGCAGCTTAGGCCGCGGGACAGGGGTTTCTGGGGCCAACGTCCTGACTTTC.

The sample holds a few counts of this clonotype. V is TRBV12-3 or TRBV12-4 and J is TRBJ2-7, with D perhaps being TRBD1 or TRBD2 (5 bases each). V lost 4 bases to trimming and J lost 0 bases, with 16 bases between them. The length of the CDR3 is 16 residues. Written as DNA, the CDR3 is TGTGCCAGCAGTTCGTCTTGGGGCCGGGGCTCCTACGAGCAGTACGTC. It encodes CASSSSWGRGSYEQYV.

This chain connects TRBV5-1 to TRBJ2-7; D is undetermined. CDR1 and CDR2 from the germline V gene are SGHRS and YFSETQ. This CDR3 region has 14 residues. Trimming removed 0 bases from V and 1 base from J, with 8 bases in between. The DNA of the CDR3 is TGCGCCAGCAGCTTGGGCTGGGAATCCTACGAGCAGTACTTC. This gives the protein CASSLGWESYEQYF.

This clonotype has just a few counts. In DNA, the CDR3 is TGTGCCAGCAGCCCCGGGACTAGCGGGGGGCCGGGCTCCTACAATGAGCAGTTCTTC. It encodes CASSPGTSGGPGSYNEQFF. The chain couples TRBV5-4 to TRBJ2-1; TRBD2 matches 15 bases. Per germline, CDR1 SGHNT and CDR2 YYREEE (reference sequence). The ends lost 4 bases at V and 0 bases at J; junction bases unmatched: 8. The CDR3 is 19 residues long.

The V and J genes are TRBV5-1 and TRBJ1-3, with a tentative D call TRBD1 (5 bases). Germline CDR1 is SGHRS and CDR2 is YFSETQ. The CDR3 has 15 residues. V gave up 0 bases and J gave up 2 bases, with 9 bases separating them. The CDR3 loop is CASSLEGGAGNTIYF. Written as DNA, the CDR3 is TGCGCCAGCAGCTTGGAAGGAGGGGCTGGAAACACCATATATTTT. Complete variable domain (other parts from reference TRBV5-1 and TRBJ1-3): KAGVTQTPRYLIKTRGQQVTLSCSPISGHRSVSWYQQTPGQGLQFLFEYFSETQRNKGNFPGRFSGRQFSNSRSEMNVSTLELGDSALYLCASSLEGGAGNTIYFGEGSWLTVV.

There are a few counts of this clonotype. V gene TRBV20-1 combines with J gene TRBJ2-1; a possible D gene is TRBD1 (5 bases). Trimming removed 1 base from V and 4 bases from J, with 8 bases in between. Germline V CDR1 and CDR2: DFQATT, SNEGSKA (reference sequence). The CDR3 totals 13 residues. This chain's CDR3 is CSARVSGYNEQFF. The CDR3 DNA is TGCAGTGCTAGAGTGTCAGGGTACAATGAGCAGTTCTTC.

This clonotype has more than one count but fewer than ten. The CDR3 is CASSYAGAYEQYF. The CDR3 nucleotides are TGTGCCAGCAGCTATGCCGGGGCCTACGAGCAGTACTTC. The chain has TRBV12-3 or TRBV12-4 and TRBJ2-7; D perhaps matches TRBD2 (5 bases). This CDR3 contains 13 residues. The V gene lost 6 bases and the J gene lost 2 bases, with 11 bases spanning the gap.

This clonotype was found a few times. The chain employs TRBV5-1 and TRBJ2-2; the D is unclear. CDR3 length equals 14 residues. Per germline, CDR1 SGHRS and CDR2 YFSETQ. Trimming cost V 0 bases and J 7 bases, with 10 bases left between them. CDR3: CASSLAENNGELFF. DNA for the CDR3: TGCGCCAGCAGCTTGGCCGAGAATAACGGGGAGCTGTTTTTT. Looking up the rest from reference TRBV5-1 and TRBJ2-2 gives the full variable domain: KAGVTQTPRYLIKTRGQQVTLSCSPISGHRSVSWYQQTPGQGLQFLFEYFSETQRNKGNFPGRFSGRQFSNSRSEMNVSTLELGDSALYLCASSLAENNGELFFGEGSRLTVL.

This clonotype was counted only a few times. The CDR3 region has the DNA TGTGCCAGCTCCAGGTTCGGGGACTATGGCTACACCTTC. Its protein product is CASSRFGDYGYTF. The rearrangement joins TRBV6-5 to TRBJ1-2, with D uncertain. Germline CDR1 and CDR2: MNHEY and SVGAGI. Trimming left V 8 bases short and J 3 bases short, with 13 bases between. The CDR3 has 13 residues.

About this clonotype: One junction end disagrees with the germline gene, perhaps due to a read error. This sequence joins TRBV19 and TRBJ1-1; D uncertain. CDR3 size: 11 residues. Germline assignment: CDR1 LNHDA and CDR2 SQIVND (reference sequence). The chain's CDR3 is CASSIGAWKVF. The CDR3 DNA is TGTGCCAGTAGTATAGGGGCCTGGAAGGTCTTT.

The table lists this clonotype with a few counts. V and J are TRBV2 and TRBJ2-3; 9 bases line up with TRBD1. This CDR3 has 16 residues. Germline trimming cut 5 bases from V and 4 bases from J; bases unmatched to any gene: 10. The germline gives CDR1 SNHLY, CDR2 FYNNEI. CDR3 loop: CASSPRGTGLADTQYF. The CDR3 nucleotides read TGTGCCAGCAGTCCCCGCGGGACAGGGCTGGCAGATACGCAGTATTTT.

The chain joins TRBV29-1 to TRBJ1-2, with 7 bases matching TRBD1. This CDR3 has 14 amino acids. Germline values: CDR1 SQVTM, CDR2 ANQGSEA. Trimming cost V 8 bases and J 8 bases; bases outside gene matches: 17. The CDR3 DNA follows: TGCAGCCCGTCGGGGGACAGACCTCCCCTAGGCTACACCTTC. Amino acid sequence: CSPSGDRPPLGYTF. Filled out from reference TRBV29-1 and TRBJ1-2, the complete variable domain reads SAVISQKPSRDICQRGTSLTIQCQVDSQVTMMFWYRQQPGQSLTLIATANQGSEATYESGFVIDKFPISRPNLTFSTLTVSNMSPEDSSIYLCSPSGDRPPLGYTFGSGTRLTVV.

A few counts support this clonotype. The chain carries TRBV2 and TRBJ2-7, with D maybe TRBD2 (5 bases). Germline assignment: CDR1 SNHLY and CDR2 FYNNEI. V lost 2 bases and J 2 bases, leaving 10 bases between the germline ends. This CDR3 has 14 residues. The CDR3 is CASSELRGPYEQYV. CDR3 sequence (DNA): TGTGCCAGCAGTGAATTACGGGGTCCCTACGAGCAGTACGTC.

This sequence joins TRBV29-1 and TRBJ2-1; D perhaps matches TRBD2 (6 bases). Trimming took off 0 bases at V and 6 bases at J, with 21 bases between the two ends. The CDR3 totals 17 residues. Per the germline V gene, CDR1 is SQVTM and CDR2 is ANQGSEA. The CDR3 DNA is TGCAGCGTTGAAGATTTGGGGAACGGGGGACCCTTCAATGAGCAGTTCTTC. Its protein is CSVEDLGNGGPFNEQFF.

This clonotype was counted between two and nine times. V gene TRBV20-1 combines with J gene TRBJ2-1; tentative D call: TRBD2 (7 bases). The CDR3 is 16 amino acids. Trimming removed 0 bases at V and 6 bases at J, with 18 bases between. Germline V gene sequence: CDR1 DFQATT, CDR2 SNEGSKA (reference sequence). CDR3 amino acids: CSAREGGRGFINEQFF. DNA of the CDR3: TGCAGTGCTAGAGAAGGGGGGAGGGGATTTATCAATGAGCAGTTCTTC.

CDR3 in amino acids: CASSSVIRGGYNEQFF. CDR3 sequence (DNA): TGTGCCAGCAGCTCAGTGATACGGGGGGGCTACAATGAGCAGTTCTTC. The chain links TRBV7-2 to TRBJ2-1; TRBD2 aligns across 8 bases. V was pared by 4 bases and J by 3 bases, with 8 bases of the junction left unmatched. Germline-derived CDR1 and CDR2 are SGHTA and FQGNSA. CDR3 length equals 16 residues.

In its sample, this clonotype was seen a few times. The V gene is TRBV6-5, the J gene TRBJ1-5; D is possibly TRBD1 (5 bases). The germline V and J ends were trimmed by 6 bases and 6 bases, with 12 bases remaining between them. This CDR3 is 13 amino acids long. Looked up from germline, CDR1 is MNHEY and CDR2 is SVGAGI. The CDR3 coding sequence is TGTGCCAGCAGCCCGGGACGGACTCAGCCCCAGCATTTT. Its protein is CASSPGRTQPQHF.

In nucleotides, the CDR3 is TGCAGCGAAGGGGAGGGTATTGGCACTGAAGCTTTCTTT. This sequence encodes CSEGEGIGTEAFF. The chain uses TRBV29-1 and TRBJ1-1; perhaps TRBD1 as D (5 bases). CDR1 is SQVTM, CDR2 ANQGSEA, per germline. The germline V and J ends were trimmed by 7 bases and 4 bases, with 16 bases remaining between them. The CDR3 is 13 residues long.

A single count supports this clonotype. This chain uses TRBV2 with TRBJ1-1; no reliable D call. This CDR3 spans 13 amino acids. Trimming took 6 bases from V and 1 from J, leaving 9 bases between them. CDR1 is SNHLY, CDR2 FYNNEI, per germline. The CDR3 loop is CASRGGSNTEAFF. The CDR3, as DNA: TGTGCCAGCAGAGGTGGGTCGAACACTGAAGCTTTCTTT.

This clonotype has a handful of counts. The chain couples TRBV20-1 to TRBJ1-1; possible D gene TRBD1, 5 bases. The ends were cut back, 5 bases at V and 8 bases at J, with 21 bases in the middle. CDR1 DFQATT and CDR2 SNEGSKA come from the germline V gene (reference sequence). This CDR3 has 14 residues. The CDR3 region is CSAPGQTRGEEAFF. The CDR3 DNA reads TGCAGTGCTCCCGGTCAAACTCGGGGCGAGGAAGCTTTCTTT.

In its sample, this clonotype was seen a few times. The CDR3 loop reads CASSSRQGSGETQYF. The CDR3 DNA is TGTGCCAGCAGTTCCAGACAGGGAAGTGGGGAGACCCAGTACTTC. The chain has TRBV12-3 or TRBV12-4 and TRBJ2-5, with 7 nucleotides matching TRBD1. V trimming: 4 bases; J trimming: 5 bases; junction bases outside the gene matches: 10. This CDR3 is 15 amino acids long.

The chain joins TRBV19 to TRBJ1-2; D possibly corresponds to TRBD1 (5 bases). The V end lost 9 bases, the J end lost 4 bases, and 15 bases lay between the germline ends. The CDR3 spans 13 residues. Germline CDR1 and CDR2: LNHDA and SQIVND (reference sequence). The CDR3 here is CASQPGTAYGYTF. CDR3 in DNA: TGTGCCAGCCAACCGGGGACGGCCTATGGCTACACCTTC.

In this sample, this clonotype turned up many times. This chain joins TRBV20-1 and TRBJ1-1; TRBD1 is a possible D gene (5 bases). CDR3 size: 14 residues. Germline V lookup: CDR1 DFQATT, CDR2 SNEGSKA (reference sequence). With 6 bases removed from V and 1 base from J, the gap between germline ends came to 15 bases. This CDR3 reads CSAPRQFRNTEAFF. The CDR3 DNA reads as TGCAGTGCGCCCCGACAGTTCCGGAACACTGAAGCTTTCTTT.

This clonotype was counted a few times. This chain uses TRBV7-9 with TRBJ1-1, with TRBD1 identical over 12 bases. Trimming took 7 bases from V and 3 from J; bases not matched to a gene: 9. Looked up from germline, CDR1 is SEHNR and CDR2 is FQNEAQ (reference sequence). CDR3 length: 16 residues. CDR3 loop: CASTRRDRGLYTEAFF. The CDR3 DNA follows: TGTGCCAGCACCCGAAGGGACAGGGGGCTATACACTGAAGCTTTCTTT.